The 5 T cell receptor beta chains below come from one sample, sequenced in a study of Ad26.COV2.S vaccination and SARS-CoV-2 variants. Profiled with immunoSEQ multiplex PCR; TCRdb holds only in-frame clones, not every one. The table records 350,000 to 500,000 clones, about 90% of them present only once. Documented treatment: roughly 20 received Ad26.COV2.S at low or high dose, single or two shots; about 5 received placebo; per-sample allocation not given. Day 63 following the first vaccine or placebo injection was when the samples were taken. Material: peripheral blood, obtained in a trial of Ad26.COV2.S vaccine versus placebo. The receptors come from a person between 18 and 65 years old who received the Ad26.COV2.S COVID-19 vaccine or a placebo.

V and J are TRBV6-5 and TRBJ2-5; a possible D gene is TRBD1 (7 bases). Germline V gene data show CDR1 as MNHEY and CDR2 as SVGAGI. The V end lost 4 bases, the J end lost 2 bases, and 14 bases lay between the germline ends. CDR3 length equals 15 residues. This CDR3 is CASSFGAGGQETQYF. The CDR3 nucleotides read TGTGCCAGCAGTTTTGGGGCAGGGGGGCAAGAGACCCAGTACTTC.

J is TRBJ1-3 and V is TRBV12-3 or TRBV12-4, with no clear D. The CDR3 consists of 13 residues. Trimming took 5 bases from V and 11 from J, leaving 16 bases between them. The DNA of the CDR3 is TGTGCCAGCAGTAAGGCAGCGTTTACCGCCATATATTTT. It translates to CASSKAAFTAIYF.

The CDR3 protein is CASSLGTLYSPLHF. DNA of the CDR3: TGTGCCAGCAGCTTAGGGACCCTCTATTCACCCCTCCACTTT. V and J are TRBV7-2 and TRBJ1-6; no clear D. The CDR3 loop spans 14 amino acids. V gave up 1 base and J gave up 8 bases, with 9 bases separating them. From germline, CDR1 is SGHTA and CDR2 FQGNSA.

The chain has TRBV20-1 and TRBJ1-4; 8 bases agree with TRBD1. Per the germline V gene, CDR1 is DFQATT and CDR2 is SNEGSKA (reference sequence). V dropped 3 bases and J dropped 3; count of bases not matched to a gene: 3. CDR3 length: 14 residues. CDR3 DNA: TGCAGTGCTAGTATGGGACAGGCTAATGAAAAACTGTTTTTT. It is translated as CSASMGQANEKLFF.

This sequence joins TRBV7-9 and TRBJ1-6; 10 bases agree with TRBD1. In germline, CDR1 is SEHNR, CDR2 FQNEAQ (reference sequence). This CDR3 region has 13 residues. V shed 7 bases and J 10 bases; nucleotides not matched to a gene: 4. In nucleotides, the CDR3 is TGTGCCAGCACCGGACAGGGGGACTCACCCCTCCACTTT. It is translated as CASTGQGDSPLHF.